This T cell receptor (beta chain) was sequenced for a study of beta chain features in type 1 diabetes. The ends were cut back, 4 bases at V and 5 bases at J, with 20 bases in the middle. CDR1 and CDR2 (germline): GTSNPN, SVGIG (reference sequence). This CDR3 has 16 amino acids. Sequencing targeted expressed TCRB transcripts, as all isolated RNA had been reverse transcribed. The protocol was immunoSEQ multiplex PCR, while the TCRdb copy is restricted to in-frame clones and leaves out a portion. This sample has 160,000 or so clones, with 7.5% to 9.5% found just once. This clone appeared a few times. This sequence joins TRBV30 and TRBJ1-4, with D possibly matching TRBD1 (5 bases). This TCR was sampled from a woman between 18 and 29 years old in good health. The sample taken for sequencing was central memory CD4+ T cells from blood. The CDR3 coding sequence is TGTGCCTGGACAGCGGGACCGTCGCCTCGAAATGAAAAACTGTTTTTT. Protein product: CAWTAGPSPRNEKLFF.